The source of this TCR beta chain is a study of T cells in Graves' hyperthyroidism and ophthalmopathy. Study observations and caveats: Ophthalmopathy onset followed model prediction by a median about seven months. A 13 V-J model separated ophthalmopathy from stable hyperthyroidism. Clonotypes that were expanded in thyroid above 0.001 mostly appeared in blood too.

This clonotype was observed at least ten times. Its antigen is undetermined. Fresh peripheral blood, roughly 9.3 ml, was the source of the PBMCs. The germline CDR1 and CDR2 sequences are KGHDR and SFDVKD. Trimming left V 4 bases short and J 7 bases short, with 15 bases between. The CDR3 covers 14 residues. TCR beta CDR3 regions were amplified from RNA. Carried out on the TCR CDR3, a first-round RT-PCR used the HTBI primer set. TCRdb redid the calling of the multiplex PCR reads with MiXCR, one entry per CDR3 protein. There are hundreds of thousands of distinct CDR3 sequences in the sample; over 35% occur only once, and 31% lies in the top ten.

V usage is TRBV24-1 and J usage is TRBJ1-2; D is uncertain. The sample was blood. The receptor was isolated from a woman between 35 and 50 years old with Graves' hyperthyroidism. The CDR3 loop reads CATSDLYSASGYTF. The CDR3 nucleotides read TGTGCCACCAGTGACTTGTACAGCGCGTCTGGCTACACCTTC.